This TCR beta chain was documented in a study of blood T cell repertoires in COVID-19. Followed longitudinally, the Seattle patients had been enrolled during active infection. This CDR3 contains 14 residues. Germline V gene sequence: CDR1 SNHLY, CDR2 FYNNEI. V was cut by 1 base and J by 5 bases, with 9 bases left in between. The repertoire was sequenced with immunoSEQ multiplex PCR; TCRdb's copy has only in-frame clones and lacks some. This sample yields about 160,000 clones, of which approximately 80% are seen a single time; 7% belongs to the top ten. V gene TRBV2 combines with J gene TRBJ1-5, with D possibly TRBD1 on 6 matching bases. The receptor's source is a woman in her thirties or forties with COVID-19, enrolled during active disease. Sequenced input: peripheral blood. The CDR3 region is CASSEGTAHQPQHF. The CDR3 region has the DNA TGTGCCAGCAGTGAAGGGACAGCCCATCAGCCCCAGCATTTT.